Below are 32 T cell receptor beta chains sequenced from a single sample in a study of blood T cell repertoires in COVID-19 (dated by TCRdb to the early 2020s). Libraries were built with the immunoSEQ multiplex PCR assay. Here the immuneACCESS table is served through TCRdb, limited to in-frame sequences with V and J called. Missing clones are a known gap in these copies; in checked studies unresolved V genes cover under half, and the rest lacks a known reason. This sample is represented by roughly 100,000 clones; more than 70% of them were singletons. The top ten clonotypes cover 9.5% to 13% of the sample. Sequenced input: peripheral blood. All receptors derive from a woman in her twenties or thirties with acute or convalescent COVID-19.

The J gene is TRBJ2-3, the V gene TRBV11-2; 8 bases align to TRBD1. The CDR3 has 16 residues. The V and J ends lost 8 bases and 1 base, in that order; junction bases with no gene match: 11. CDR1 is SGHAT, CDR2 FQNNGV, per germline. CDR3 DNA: TGTGCCAGCGGAACGGTAGACAGGGGCGGCACAGATACGCAGTATTTT. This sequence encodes CASGTVDRGGTDTQYF.

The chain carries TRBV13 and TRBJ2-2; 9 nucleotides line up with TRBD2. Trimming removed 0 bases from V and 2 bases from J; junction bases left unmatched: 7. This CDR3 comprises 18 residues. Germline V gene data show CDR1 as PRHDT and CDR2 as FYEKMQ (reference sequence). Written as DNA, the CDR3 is TGTGCCAGCAGCTTAGGGAATAGCGGGGGCCAAAACACCGGGGAGCTGTTTTTT. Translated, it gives CASSLGNSGGQNTGELFF.

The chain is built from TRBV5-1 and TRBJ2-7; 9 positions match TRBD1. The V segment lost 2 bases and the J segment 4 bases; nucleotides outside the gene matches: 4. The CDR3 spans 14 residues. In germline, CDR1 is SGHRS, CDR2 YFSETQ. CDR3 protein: CASSFTGGGYEQYF. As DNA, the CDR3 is TGCGCCAGCAGCTTTACAGGGGGCGGGTACGAGCAGTACTTC.

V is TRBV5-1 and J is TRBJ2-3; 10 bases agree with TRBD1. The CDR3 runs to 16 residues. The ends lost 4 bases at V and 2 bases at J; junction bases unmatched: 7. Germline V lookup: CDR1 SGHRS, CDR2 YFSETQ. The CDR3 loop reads CASSDRTGGNTDTQYF. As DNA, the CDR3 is TGCGCCAGCAGCGACCGGACAGGGGGGAACACAGATACGCAGTATTTT.

The CDR3 protein is CASGSPAGGSYEQYF. The CDR3 DNA follows: TGTGCTAGTGGTTCCCCTGCGGGGGGCTCCTACGAGCAGTACTTC. The chain combines TRBV12-5 with TRBJ2-7, with 8 nucleotides matching TRBD2. The CDR3 covers 15 residues. The germline gives CDR1 LGHNT, CDR2 FRNRAP. V was clipped by 4 bases and J by 0 bases; unmatched bases: 5.

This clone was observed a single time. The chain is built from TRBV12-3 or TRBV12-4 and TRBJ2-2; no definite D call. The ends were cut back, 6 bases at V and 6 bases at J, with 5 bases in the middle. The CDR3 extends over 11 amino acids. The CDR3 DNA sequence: TGTGCCAGCAGCTACTCCGGGGAGCTGTTTTTT. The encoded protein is CASSYSGELFF.

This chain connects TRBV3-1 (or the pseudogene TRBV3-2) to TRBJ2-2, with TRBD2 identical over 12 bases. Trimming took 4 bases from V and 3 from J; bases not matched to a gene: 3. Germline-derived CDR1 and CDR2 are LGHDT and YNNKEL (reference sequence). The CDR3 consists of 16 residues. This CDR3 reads CASSLRTSGDTGELFF. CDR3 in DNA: TGTGCCAGCAGCCTAAGGACTAGCGGGGACACCGGGGAGCTGTTTTTT.

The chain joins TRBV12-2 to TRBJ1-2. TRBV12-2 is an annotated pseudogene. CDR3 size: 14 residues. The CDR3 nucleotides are TGTGCAAGTCGCTTGTCGAGCAATAACTATGGCTACACCTTC. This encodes CASRLSSNNYGYTF.

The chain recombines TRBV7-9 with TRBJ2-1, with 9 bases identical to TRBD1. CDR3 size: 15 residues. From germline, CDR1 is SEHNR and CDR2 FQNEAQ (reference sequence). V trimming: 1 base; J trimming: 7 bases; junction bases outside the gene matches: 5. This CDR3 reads CASSLVGTGLNEQFF. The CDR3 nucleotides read TGTGCCAGCAGCTTAGTGGGGACAGGGTTGAATGAGCAGTTCTTC.

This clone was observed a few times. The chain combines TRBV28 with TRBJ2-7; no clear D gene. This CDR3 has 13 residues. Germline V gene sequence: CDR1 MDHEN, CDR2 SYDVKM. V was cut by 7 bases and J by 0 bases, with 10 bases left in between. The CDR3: CASTLTDSYEQYF. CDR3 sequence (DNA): TGTGCCAGCACCCTAACTGACTCCTACGAGCAGTACTTC.

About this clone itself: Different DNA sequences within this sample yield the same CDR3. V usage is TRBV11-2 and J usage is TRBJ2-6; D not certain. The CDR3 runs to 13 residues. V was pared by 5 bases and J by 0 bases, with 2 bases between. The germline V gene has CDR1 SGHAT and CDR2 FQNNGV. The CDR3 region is CASSLSGANVLTF. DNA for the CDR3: TGTGCCAGCAGCCTCTCTGGGGCCAACGTCCTGACTTTC.

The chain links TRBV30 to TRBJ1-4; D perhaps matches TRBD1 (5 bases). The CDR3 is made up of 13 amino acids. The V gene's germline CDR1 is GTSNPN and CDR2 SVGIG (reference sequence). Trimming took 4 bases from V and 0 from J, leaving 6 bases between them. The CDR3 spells CAWKGATNEKLFF. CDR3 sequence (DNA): TGTGCCTGGAAAGGGGCAACTAATGAAAAACTGTTTTTT.

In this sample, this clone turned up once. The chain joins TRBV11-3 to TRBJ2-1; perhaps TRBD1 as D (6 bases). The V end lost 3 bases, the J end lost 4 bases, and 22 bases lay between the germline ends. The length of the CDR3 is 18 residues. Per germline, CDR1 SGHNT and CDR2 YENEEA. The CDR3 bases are TGTGCCAGCAGCTTTTACAGGGTACCTCAACGGGTTTACAATGAGCAGTTCTTC. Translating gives CASSFYRVPQRVYNEQFF.

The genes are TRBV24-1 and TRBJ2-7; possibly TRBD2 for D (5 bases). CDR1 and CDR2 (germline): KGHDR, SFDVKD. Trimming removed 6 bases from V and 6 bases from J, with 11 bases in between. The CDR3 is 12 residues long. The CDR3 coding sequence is TGTGCCACCAGTAATATCGGGGTCGAGCAGTACTTC. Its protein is CATSNIGVEQYF.

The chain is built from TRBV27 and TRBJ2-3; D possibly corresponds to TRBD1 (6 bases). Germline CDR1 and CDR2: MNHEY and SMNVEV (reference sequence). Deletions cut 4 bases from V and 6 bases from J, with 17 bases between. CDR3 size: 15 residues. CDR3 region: CASSSFGGPGDTQYF. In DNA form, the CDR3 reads TGTGCCAGCAGTTCTTTTGGGGGCCCTGGGGATACGCAGTATTTT.

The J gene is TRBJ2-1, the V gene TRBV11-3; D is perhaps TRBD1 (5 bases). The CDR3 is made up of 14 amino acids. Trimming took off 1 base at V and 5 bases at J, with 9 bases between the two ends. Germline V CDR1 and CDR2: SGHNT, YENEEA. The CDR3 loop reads CASSLVTDNNEQFF. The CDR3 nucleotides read TGTGCCAGCAGCTTAGTGACAGACAACAATGAGCAGTTCTTC.

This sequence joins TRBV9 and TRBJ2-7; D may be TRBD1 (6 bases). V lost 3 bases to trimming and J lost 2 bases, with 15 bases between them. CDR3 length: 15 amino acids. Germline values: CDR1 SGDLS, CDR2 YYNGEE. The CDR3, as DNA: TGTGCCAGCAGCGAGGGGGTGAGTTTGGCCTACGAGCAGTACTTC. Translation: CASSEGVSLAYEQYF.

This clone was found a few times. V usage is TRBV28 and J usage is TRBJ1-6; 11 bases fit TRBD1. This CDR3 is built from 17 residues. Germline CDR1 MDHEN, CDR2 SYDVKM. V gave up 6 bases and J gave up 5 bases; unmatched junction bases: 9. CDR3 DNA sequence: TGTGCCAGCAGCCCCCCGGACAGGGGGCCCCATAATTCACCCCTCCACTTT. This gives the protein CASSPPDRGPHNSPLHF.

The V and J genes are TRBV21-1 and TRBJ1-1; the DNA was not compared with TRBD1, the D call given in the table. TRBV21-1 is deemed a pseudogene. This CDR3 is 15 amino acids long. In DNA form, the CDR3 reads TGTGCCAGCAGCACTGACAGGGGGCGGATTACTGAAGCTTTCTTT. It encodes CASSTDRGRITEAFF.

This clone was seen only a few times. CDR3 bases: TGTGCCAGCGGAGGGACCTTGAATTCACCCCTCCACTTT. Amino acids: CASGGTLNSPLHF. J is TRBJ1-6 and V is TRBV2, with a tentative D call TRBD1 (5 bases). Germline V gives CDR1 SNHLY, CDR2 FYNNEI. CDR3 size: 13 residues. V was shortened by 8 bases and J by 7 bases, with 12 bases between the two germline ends.

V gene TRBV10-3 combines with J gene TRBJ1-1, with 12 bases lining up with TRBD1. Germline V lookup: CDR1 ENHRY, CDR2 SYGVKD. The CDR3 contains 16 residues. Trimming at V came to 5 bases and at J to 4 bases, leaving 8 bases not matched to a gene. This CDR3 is CAISRDRGLVGTEAFF. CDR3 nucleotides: TGTGCCATCAGTCGGGACAGGGGGCTGGTTGGCACTGAAGCTTTCTTT.

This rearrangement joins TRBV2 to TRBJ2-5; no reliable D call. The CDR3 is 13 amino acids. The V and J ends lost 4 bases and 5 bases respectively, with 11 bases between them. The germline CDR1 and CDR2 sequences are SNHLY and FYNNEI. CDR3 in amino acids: CASSVLARETQYF. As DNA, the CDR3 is TGTGCCAGCAGTGTTTTGGCCCGCGAGACCCAGTACTTC. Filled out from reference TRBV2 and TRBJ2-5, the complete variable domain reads EPEVTQTPSHQVTQMGQEVILRCVPISNHLYFYWYRQILGQKVEFLVSFYNNEISEKSEIFDDQFSVERPDGSNFTLKIRSTKLEDSAMYFCASSVLARETQYFGPGTRLLVL.

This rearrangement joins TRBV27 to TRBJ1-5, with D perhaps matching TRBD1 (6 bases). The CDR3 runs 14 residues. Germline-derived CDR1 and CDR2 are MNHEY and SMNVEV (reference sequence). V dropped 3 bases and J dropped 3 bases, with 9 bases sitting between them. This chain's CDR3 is CASSFSGVNQPQHF. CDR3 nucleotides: TGTGCCAGCAGTTTTTCAGGGGTCAATCAGCCCCAGCATTTT.

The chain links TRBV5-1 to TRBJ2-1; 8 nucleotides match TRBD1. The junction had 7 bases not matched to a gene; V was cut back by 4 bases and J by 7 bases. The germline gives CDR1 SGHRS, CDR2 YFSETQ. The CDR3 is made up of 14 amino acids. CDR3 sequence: CASSGTGGVNEQFF. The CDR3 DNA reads TGCGCCAGCAGCGGGACAGGCGGGGTGAATGAGCAGTTCTTC.

CDR3 loop: CASSVGPGKEKLFF. The CDR3 DNA follows: TGTGCCAGCAGCGTAGGCCCAGGGAAGGAAAAACTGTTTTTT. The chain has TRBV9 and TRBJ1-4; a weak D match, TRBD1 (5 bases). V shed 0 bases and J shed 8 bases, with 11 bases lying between them. Germline CDR1 is SGDLS and CDR2 is YYNGEE. The CDR3 consists of 14 residues.

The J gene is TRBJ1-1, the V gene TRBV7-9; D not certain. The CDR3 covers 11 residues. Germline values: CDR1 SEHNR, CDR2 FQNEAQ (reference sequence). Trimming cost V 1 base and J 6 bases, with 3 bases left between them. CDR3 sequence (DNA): TGTGCCAGCAGCTTAGTCGCTGAAGCTTTCTTT. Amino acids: CASSLVAEAFF.

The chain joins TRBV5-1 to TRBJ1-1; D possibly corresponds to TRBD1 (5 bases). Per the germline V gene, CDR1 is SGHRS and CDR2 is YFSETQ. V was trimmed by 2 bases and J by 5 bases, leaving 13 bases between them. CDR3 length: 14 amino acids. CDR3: CASSFHEGRTEAFF. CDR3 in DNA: TGCGCCAGCAGCTTCCACGAGGGGAGGACTGAAGCTTTCTTT.

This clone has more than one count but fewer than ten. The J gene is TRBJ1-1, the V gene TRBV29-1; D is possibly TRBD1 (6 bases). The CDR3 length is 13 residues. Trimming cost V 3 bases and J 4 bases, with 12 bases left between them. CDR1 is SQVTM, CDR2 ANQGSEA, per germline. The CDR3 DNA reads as TGCAGCGTTGAGGGGCTCAGGGGCACTGAAGCTTTCTTT. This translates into CSVEGLRGTEAFF.

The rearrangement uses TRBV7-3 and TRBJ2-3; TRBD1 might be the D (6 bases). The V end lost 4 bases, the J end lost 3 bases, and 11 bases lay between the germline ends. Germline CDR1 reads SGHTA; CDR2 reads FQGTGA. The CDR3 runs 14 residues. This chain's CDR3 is CASSWGDRTDTQYF. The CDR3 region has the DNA TGTGCCAGCAGCTGGGGAGACAGGACAGATACGCAGTATTTT.

The CDR3 loop reads CSASKTGFEYEKLFF. The CDR3 nucleotides read TGCAGTGCTAGTAAGACAGGCTTCGAATATGAAAAACTGTTTTTT. The chain carries TRBV20-1 and TRBJ1-4; D perhaps matches TRBD1 (6 bases). The germline V gene has CDR1 DFQATT and CDR2 SNEGSKA (reference sequence). V lost 3 bases and J lost 6, with 17 bases in between. The CDR3 is 15 amino acids.

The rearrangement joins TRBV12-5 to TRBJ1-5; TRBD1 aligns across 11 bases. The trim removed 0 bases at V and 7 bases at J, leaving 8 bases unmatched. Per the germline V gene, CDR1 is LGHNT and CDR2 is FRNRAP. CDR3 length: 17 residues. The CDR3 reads CASGLVLGTGGEQPQHF. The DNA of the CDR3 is TGTGCTAGTGGTTTGGTACTCGGGACAGGGGGTGAGCAGCCCCAGCATTTT. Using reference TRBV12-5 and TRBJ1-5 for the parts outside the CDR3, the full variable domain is DARVTQTPRHKVTEMGQEVTMRCQPILGHNTVFWYRQTMMQGLELLAYFRNRAPLDDSGMPKDRFSAEMPDATLATLKIQPSEPRDSAVYFCASGLVLGTGGEQPQHFGDGTRLSIL.

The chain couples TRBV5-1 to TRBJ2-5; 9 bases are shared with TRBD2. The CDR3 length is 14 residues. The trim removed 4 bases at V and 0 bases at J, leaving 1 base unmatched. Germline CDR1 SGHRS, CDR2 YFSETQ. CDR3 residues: CASSRGGDQETQYF. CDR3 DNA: TGCGCCAGCAGCCGCGGGGGGGACCAAGAGACCCAGTACTTC. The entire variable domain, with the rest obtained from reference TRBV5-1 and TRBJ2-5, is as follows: KAGVTQTPRYLIKTRGQQVTLSCSPISGHRSVSWYQQTPGQGLQFLFEYFSETQRNKGNFPGRFSGRQFSNSRSEMNVSTLELGDSALYLCASSRGGDQETQYFGPGTRLLVL.